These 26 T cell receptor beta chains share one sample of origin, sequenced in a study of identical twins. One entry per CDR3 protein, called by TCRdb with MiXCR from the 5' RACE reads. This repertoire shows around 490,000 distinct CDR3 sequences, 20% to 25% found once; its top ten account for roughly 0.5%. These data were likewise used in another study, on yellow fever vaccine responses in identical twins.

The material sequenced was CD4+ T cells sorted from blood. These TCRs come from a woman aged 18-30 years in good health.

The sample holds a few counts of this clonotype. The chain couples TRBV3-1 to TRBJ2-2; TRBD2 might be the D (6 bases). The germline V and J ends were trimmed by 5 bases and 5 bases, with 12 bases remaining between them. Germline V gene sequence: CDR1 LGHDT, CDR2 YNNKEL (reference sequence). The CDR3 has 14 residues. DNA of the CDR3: TGTGCCAGCAGCGTAGACAGCGGGACCGGGGAGCTGTTTTTT. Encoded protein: CASSVDSGTGELFF.

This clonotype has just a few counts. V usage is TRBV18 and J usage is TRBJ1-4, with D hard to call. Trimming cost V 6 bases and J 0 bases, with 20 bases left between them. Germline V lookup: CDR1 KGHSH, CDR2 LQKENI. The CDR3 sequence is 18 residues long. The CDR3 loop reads CASSPIWADHATNEKLFF. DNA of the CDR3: TGTGCCAGCTCCCCGATCTGGGCAGACCATGCAACTAATGAAAAACTGTTTTTT.

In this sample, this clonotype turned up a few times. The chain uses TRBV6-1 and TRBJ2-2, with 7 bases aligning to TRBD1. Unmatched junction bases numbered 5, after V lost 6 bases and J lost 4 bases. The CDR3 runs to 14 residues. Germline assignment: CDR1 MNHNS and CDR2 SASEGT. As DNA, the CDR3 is TGTGCCAGCAGCATCCGGGACAGCACCGGGGAGCTGTTTTTT. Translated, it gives CASSIRDSTGELFF.

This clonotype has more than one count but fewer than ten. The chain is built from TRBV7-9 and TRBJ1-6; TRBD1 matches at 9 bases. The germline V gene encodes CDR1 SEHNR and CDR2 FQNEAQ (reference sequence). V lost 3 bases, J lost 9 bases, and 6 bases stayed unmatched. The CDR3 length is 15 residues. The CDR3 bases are TGTGCCAGCAGCTTCGTGACAGGGGGTGCTTCACCCCTCCACTTT. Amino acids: CASSFVTGGASPLHF.

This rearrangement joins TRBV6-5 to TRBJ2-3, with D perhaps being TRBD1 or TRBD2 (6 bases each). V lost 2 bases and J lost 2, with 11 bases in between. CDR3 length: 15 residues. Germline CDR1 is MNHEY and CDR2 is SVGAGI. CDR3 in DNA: TGTGCCAGCAGTTACCGGGGGCTACACACAGATACGCAGTATTTT. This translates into CASSYRGLHTDTQYF.

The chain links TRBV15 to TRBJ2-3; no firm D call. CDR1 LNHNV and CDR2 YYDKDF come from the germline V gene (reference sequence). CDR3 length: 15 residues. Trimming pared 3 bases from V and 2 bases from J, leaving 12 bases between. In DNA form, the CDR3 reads TGTGCCACCAGCAGGACCTTCCTTAACACAGATACGCAGTATTTT. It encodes CATSRTFLNTDTQYF.

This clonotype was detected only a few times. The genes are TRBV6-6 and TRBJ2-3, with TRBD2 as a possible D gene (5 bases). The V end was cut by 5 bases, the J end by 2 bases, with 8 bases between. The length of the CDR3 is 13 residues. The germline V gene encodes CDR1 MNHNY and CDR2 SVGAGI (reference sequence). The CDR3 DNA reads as TGTGCCAGCAGTAGGCTAGCCACAGATACGCAGTATTTT. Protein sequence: CASSRLATDTQYF.

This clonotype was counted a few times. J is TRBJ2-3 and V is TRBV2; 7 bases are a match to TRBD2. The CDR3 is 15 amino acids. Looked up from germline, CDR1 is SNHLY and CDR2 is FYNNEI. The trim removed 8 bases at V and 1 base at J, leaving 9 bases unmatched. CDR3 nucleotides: TGTGCCAGCCAGAGGCCTAGCGGACGCACAGATACGCAGTATTTT. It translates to CASQRPSGRTDTQYF.

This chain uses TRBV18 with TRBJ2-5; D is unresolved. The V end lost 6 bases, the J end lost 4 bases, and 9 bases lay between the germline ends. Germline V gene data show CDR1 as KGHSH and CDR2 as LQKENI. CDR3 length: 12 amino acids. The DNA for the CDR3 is TGTGCCAGCTCCCCGCAGAGAGAGACCCAGTACTTC. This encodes CASSPQRETQYF.

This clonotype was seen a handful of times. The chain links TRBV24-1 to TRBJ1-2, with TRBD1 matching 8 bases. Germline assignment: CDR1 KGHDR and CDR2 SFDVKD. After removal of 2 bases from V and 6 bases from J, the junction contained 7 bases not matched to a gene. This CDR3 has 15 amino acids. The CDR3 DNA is TGTGCCACCAGTGATTCGGACAGGGTTTACGATGGCTACACCTTC. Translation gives CATSDSDRVYDGYTF.

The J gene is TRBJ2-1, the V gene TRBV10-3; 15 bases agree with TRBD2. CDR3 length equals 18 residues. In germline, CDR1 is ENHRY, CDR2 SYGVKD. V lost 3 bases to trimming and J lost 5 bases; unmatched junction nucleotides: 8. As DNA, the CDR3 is TGTGCCATCAGTGACCCGGGACTAGCGGGGGGAAAGGACAATGAGCAGTTCTTC. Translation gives CAISDPGLAGGKDNEQFF.

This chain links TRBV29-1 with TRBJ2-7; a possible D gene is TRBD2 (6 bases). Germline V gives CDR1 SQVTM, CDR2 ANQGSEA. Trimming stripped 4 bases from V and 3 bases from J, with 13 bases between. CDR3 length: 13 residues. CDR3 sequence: CSVVGRKDYEQYF. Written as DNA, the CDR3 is TGCAGCGTTGTTGGGAGGAAAGACTACGAGCAGTACTTC.

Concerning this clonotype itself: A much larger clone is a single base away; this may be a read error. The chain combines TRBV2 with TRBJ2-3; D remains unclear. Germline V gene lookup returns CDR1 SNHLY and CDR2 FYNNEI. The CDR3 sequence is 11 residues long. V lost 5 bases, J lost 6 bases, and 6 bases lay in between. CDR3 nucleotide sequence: TGTGCCAGCAGTTGGTGGGATACGCAGTATTTT. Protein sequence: CASSWWDTQYF.

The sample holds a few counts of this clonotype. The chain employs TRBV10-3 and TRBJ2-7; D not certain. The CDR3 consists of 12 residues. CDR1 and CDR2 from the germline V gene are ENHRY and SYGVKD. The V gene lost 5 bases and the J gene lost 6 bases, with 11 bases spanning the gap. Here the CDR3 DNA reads TGTGCCATCAGTCCGTCGCGCGGCGAGCAGTACTTC. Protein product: CAISPSRGEQYF.

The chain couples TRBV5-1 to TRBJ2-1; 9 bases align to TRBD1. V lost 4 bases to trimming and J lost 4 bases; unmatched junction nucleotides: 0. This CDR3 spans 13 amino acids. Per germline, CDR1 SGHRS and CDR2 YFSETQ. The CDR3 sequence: CASSGQGYNEQFF. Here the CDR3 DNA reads TGCGCCAGCAGCGGACAGGGGTACAATGAGCAGTTCTTC. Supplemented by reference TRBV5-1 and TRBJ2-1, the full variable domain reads KAGVTQTPRYLIKTRGQQVTLSCSPISGHRSVSWYQQTPGQGLQFLFEYFSETQRNKGNFPGRFSGRQFSNSRSEMNVSTLELGDSALYLCASSGQGYNEQFFGPGTRLTVL.

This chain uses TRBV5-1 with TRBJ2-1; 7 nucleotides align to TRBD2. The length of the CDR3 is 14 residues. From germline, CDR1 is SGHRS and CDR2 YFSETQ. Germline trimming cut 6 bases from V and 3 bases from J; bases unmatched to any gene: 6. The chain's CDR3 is CASIGLGVYNEQFF. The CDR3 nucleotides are TGCGCCAGCATAGGACTAGGGGTCTACAATGAGCAGTTCTTC.

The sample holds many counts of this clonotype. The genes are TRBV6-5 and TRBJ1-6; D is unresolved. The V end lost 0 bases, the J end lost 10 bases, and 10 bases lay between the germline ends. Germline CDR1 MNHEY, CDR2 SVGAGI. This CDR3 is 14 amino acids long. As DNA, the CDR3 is TGTGCCAGCAGTTACTCGACGGCATCCTCACCCCTCCACTTT. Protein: CASSYSTASSPLHF.

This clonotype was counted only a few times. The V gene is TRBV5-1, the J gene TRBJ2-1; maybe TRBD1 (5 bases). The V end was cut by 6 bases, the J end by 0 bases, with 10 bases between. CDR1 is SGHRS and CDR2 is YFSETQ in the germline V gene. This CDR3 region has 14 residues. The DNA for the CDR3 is TGCGCCAGCAACAACCAGGGCTCCTACAATGAGCAGTTCTTC. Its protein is CASNNQGSYNEQFF.

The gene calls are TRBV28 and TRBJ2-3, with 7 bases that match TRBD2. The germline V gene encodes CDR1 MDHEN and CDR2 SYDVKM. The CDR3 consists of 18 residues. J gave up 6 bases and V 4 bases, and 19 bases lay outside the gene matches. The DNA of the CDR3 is TGTGCCAGCAGTTCCCTCCTATTATATGGGGGGGACGAGGATACGCAGTATTTT. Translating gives CASSSLLLYGGDEDTQYF.

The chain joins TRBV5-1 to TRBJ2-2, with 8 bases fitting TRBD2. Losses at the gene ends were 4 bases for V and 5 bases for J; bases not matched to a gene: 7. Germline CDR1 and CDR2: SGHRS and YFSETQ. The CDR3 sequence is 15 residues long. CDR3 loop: CASSTSGSGTGELFF. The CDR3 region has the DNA TGCGCCAGCAGCACCAGCGGGAGTGGAACCGGGGAGCTGTTTTTT.

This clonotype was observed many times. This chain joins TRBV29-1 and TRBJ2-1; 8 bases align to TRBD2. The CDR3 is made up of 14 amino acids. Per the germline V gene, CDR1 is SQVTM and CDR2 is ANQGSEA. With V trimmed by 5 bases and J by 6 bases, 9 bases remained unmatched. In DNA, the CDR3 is TGCAGCGTTATGGTCTTAGCGGGGTCCAATGAGCAGTTCTTC. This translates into CSVMVLAGSNEQFF.

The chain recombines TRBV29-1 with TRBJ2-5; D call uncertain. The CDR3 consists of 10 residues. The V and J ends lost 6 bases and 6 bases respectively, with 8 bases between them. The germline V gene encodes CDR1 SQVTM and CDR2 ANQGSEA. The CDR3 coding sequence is TGCAGCGTCTACTTGAAGACCCAGTACTTC. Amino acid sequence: CSVYLKTQYF.

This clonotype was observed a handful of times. CDR3 in amino acids: CASSLGTRQGSQPQHF. The CDR3 DNA reads TGTGCCAGCAGCTTAGGGACCCGACAGGGCTCTCAGCCCCAGCATTTT. V and J are TRBV7-2 and TRBJ1-5; 7 nucleotides match TRBD1. The CDR3 is made up of 16 amino acids. Germline CDR1 reads SGHTA; CDR2 reads FQGNSA. The trim removed 1 base at V and 6 bases at J, leaving 9 bases unmatched.

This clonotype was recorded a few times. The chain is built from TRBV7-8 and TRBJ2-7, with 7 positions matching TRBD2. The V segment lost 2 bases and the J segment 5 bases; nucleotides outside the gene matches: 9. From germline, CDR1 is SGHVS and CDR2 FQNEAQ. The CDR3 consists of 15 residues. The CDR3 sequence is CASSLRREWGDEQYF. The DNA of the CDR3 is TGTGCCAGCAGCTTAAGGCGGGAGTGGGGTGACGAGCAGTACTTC. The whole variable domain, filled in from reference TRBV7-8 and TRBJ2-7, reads GAGVSQSPRYKVAKRGQDVALRCDPISGHVSLFWYQQALGQGPEFLTYFQNEAQLDKSGLPSDRFFAERPEGSVSTLKIQRTQQEDSAVYLCASSLRREWGDEQYFGPGTRLTVT.

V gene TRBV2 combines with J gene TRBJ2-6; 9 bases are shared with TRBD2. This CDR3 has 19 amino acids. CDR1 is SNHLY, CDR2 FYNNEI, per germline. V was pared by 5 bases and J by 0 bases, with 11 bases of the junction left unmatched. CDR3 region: CASSRLGASGTSGANVLTF. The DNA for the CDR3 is TGTGCCAGCAGTAGACTTGGGGCTAGCGGGACCTCTGGGGCCAACGTCCTGACTTTC.

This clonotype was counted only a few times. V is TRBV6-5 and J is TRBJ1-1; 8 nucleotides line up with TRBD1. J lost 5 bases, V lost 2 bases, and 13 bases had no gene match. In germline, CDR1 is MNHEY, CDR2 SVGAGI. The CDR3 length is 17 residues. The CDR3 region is CASSYPRATGEGTEAFF. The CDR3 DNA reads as TGTGCCAGCAGTTACCCCCGGGCGACAGGGGAAGGGACTGAAGCTTTCTTT.